The 26 T cell receptor beta chains below all came from one sample that was sequenced in a study of cytomegalovirus exposure and HLA in healthy donors. The PCR was carried out with 60 Vbeta primers and 13 Jbeta primers. Clones were read by immunoSEQ multiplex PCR, and TCRdb kept only the in-frame ones, dropping some. Of over 100,000 clones listed, 55% to 70% are singletons. The specimen was PBMCs. Every receptor here comes from a woman aged 25-40 years in good health and CMV-seronegative.

This clone was found a few times. V is TRBV11-2 and J is TRBJ2-4; a weak D match, TRBD2 (5 bases). The CDR3 spans 15 residues. Germline V gene data show CDR1 as SGHAT and CDR2 as FQNNGV. Trimming shortened V by 5 bases and J by 3 bases, and 14 bases separated the two germline ends. The DNA of the CDR3 is TGTGCCAGCAGCCTACCTGATGGAGGCAAAAACATTCAGTACTTC. Translation: CASSLPDGGKNIQYF. The whole variable domain, remainder taken from reference TRBV11-2 and TRBJ2-4, is EAGVAQSPRYKIIEKRQSVAFWCNPISGHATLYWYQQILGQGPKLLIQFQNNGVVDDSQLPKDRFSAERLKGVDSTLKIQPAKLEDSAVYLCASSLPDGGKNIQYFGAGTRLSVL.

The chain recombines TRBV27 with TRBJ2-1; the D is unclear. Trimming stripped 3 bases from V and 6 bases from J, with 3 bases between. The CDR3 totals 11 residues. Germline CDR1 MNHEY, CDR2 SMNVEV (reference sequence). The CDR3 nucleotides read TGTGCCAGCAGTTTCCGCAATGAGCAGTTCTTC. It codes for CASSFRNEQFF.

Written as DNA, the CDR3 is TGTGCCAGCAGCACAACTAACTATGGCTACACCTTC. Translating it yields CASSTTNYGYTF. V and J are TRBV13 and TRBJ1-2; D remains unclear. Germline V gives CDR1 PRHDT, CDR2 FYEKMQ (reference sequence). The CDR3 length is 12 residues. Trimming left V 5 bases short and J 0 bases short, with 4 bases between.

This clone showed up just once. This chain connects TRBV2 to TRBJ1-2; 7 bases fit TRBD1. Germline CDR1 and CDR2: SNHLY and FYNNEI. V lost 2 bases, J lost 2 bases, and 5 bases stayed unmatched. This CDR3 has 15 amino acids. The CDR3 loop is CASSESWGQNYGYTF. CDR3 DNA: TGTGCCAGCAGTGAATCTTGGGGACAGAACTATGGCTACACCTTC.

The J gene is TRBJ2-1, the V gene TRBV5-1; TRBD1 matches at 8 bases. CDR1 and CDR2 (germline): SGHRS, YFSETQ. CDR3 length equals 15 residues. Trimming cost V 0 bases and J 3 bases; bases outside gene matches: 2. CDR3 region: CASSLVGTGYNEQFF. The CDR3 DNA follows: TGCGCCAGCAGCTTGGTGGGGACAGGCTACAATGAGCAGTTCTTC.

In this sample, this clone turned up a few times. V gene TRBV15 combines with J gene TRBJ2-1; D is ambiguous. Trimming pared 0 bases from V and 1 base from J, leaving 7 bases between. There are 15 residues in the CDR3. CDR1 is LNHNV and CDR2 is YYDKDF in the germline V gene (reference sequence). The CDR3 region has the DNA TGTGCCACCAGCAGAGATGTGACTTCCTACAATGAGCAGTTCTTC. Amino acids: CATSRDVTSYNEQFF.

The genes are TRBV6-4 and TRBJ1-1; 8 bases fit TRBD1. The V gene end was trimmed by 6 bases and the J gene end by 3 bases; junction bases not matched to a gene: 3. From germline, CDR1 is MRHNA and CDR2 SNTAGT. CDR3 size: 13 residues. The CDR3 protein is CASSADRDTEAFF. CDR3 in DNA: TGTGCCAGCAGCGCGGACAGGGACACTGAAGCTTTCTTT.

This clone has just one count. This CDR3 reads CASSSQGVSSGANVLTF. CDR3 nucleotide sequence: TGTGCCAGCAGCTCTCAAGGGGTTAGCTCTGGGGCCAACGTCCTGACTTTC. The chain carries TRBV4-2 and TRBJ2-6; possible D gene TRBD1, 5 bases. This CDR3 contains 17 residues. The germline gives CDR1 LGHNA, CDR2 YNFKEQ. The V and J ends lost 5 bases and 0 bases respectively, with 14 bases between them.

CDR3 in amino acids: CASSFFAARDTQYF. The DNA for the CDR3 is TGTGCCAGCAGTTTCTTTGCGGCTCGGGATACGCAGTATTTT. The chain joins TRBV27 to TRBJ2-3; D is uncertain. Trimming took 3 bases from V and 6 from J, leaving 13 bases between them. This CDR3 is 14 amino acids long. Looked up from germline, CDR1 is MNHEY and CDR2 is SMNVEV (reference sequence).

This clone was picked up a small number of times. J is TRBJ2-1 and V is TRBV28; D is perhaps TRBD1 (5 bases). Trimming took off 6 bases at V and 6 bases at J, with 12 bases between the two ends. CDR1 and CDR2 from the germline V gene are MDHEN and SYDVKM. CDR3 length: 13 residues. The CDR3 protein is CASSDGQLNEQFF. CDR3 DNA sequence: TGTGCCAGCAGCGACGGACAACTCAATGAGCAGTTCTTC. The whole variable domain, remainder taken from reference TRBV28 and TRBJ2-1, is DVKVTQSSRYLVKRTGEKVFLECVQDMDHENMFWYRQDPGLGLRLIYFSYDVKMKEKGDIPEGYSVSREKKERFSLILESASTNQTSMYLCASSDGQLNEQFFGPGTRLTVL.

The chain links TRBV5-1 to TRBJ2-7, with 7 bases matching TRBD1. Per the germline V gene, CDR1 is SGHRS and CDR2 is YFSETQ. Trimming took 0 bases from V and 0 from J; bases not matched to a gene: 3. The CDR3 loop spans 15 amino acids. CDR3 amino acids: CASSLGGQYSYEQYF. In DNA, the CDR3 is TGCGCCAGCAGCTTGGGGGGACAGTACTCCTACGAGCAGTACTTC.

The chain combines TRBV7-2 with TRBJ2-1, with a tentative D call TRBD2 (6 bases). The CDR3 is made up of 15 amino acids. The germline V and J ends were trimmed by 1 base and 1 base, with 8 bases remaining between them. Germline CDR1 reads SGHTA; CDR2 reads FQGNSA. The CDR3: CASSLGLASYNEQFF. CDR3 in DNA: TGTGCCAGCAGCTTAGGCCTAGCGTCCTACAATGAGCAGTTCTTC.

CDR3 in DNA: TGTGCCAGCAAGACAGGGACAGCCAACACTGAAGCTTTCTTT. Protein sequence: CASKTGTANTEAFF. The rearrangement links TRBV9 to TRBJ1-1; 7 positions match TRBD1. Germline CDR1 reads SGDLS; CDR2 reads YYNGEE. The CDR3 totals 14 residues. The J segment lost 2 bases and the V segment lost 6 bases, leaving 7 bases of the junction unmatched.

The genes are TRBV2 and TRBJ2-1; TRBD2 matches 12 bases. Germline V gene lookup returns CDR1 SNHLY and CDR2 FYNNEI. The V segment lost 7 bases and the J segment 1 base; nucleotides outside the gene matches: 14. The CDR3 is 19 residues long. Here the CDR3 reads CASTYTASGRAGSYNEQFF. The CDR3 DNA follows: TGTGCCAGCACCTATACGGCTAGCGGGAGGGCCGGGTCCTACAATGAGCAGTTCTTC. Full variable domain (outside the CDR3, taken from reference TRBV2 and TRBJ2-1): EPEVTQTPSHQVTQMGQEVILRCVPISNHLYFYWYRQILGQKVEFLVSFYNNEISEKSEIFDDQFSVERPDGSNFTLKIRSTKLEDSAMYFCASTYTASGRAGSYNEQFFGPGTRLTVL.

This sequence joins TRBV5-1 and TRBJ2-7; 9 bases map to TRBD1. Germline CDR1 is SGHRS and CDR2 is YFSETQ. J lost 5 bases, V lost 4 bases, and 13 bases had no gene match. The CDR3 has 16 amino acids. CDR3 amino acids: CASSPWGDRASHEQYF. The CDR3, as DNA: TGCGCCAGCAGCCCCTGGGGGGACAGGGCCTCGCACGAGCAGTACTTC.

This clone was detected only a few times. The gene calls are TRBV10-1 and TRBJ2-1; perhaps TRBD2 as D (6 bases). In germline, CDR1 is WNHNN, CDR2 SYGVQD (reference sequence). The CDR3 is 16 amino acids. The V end was cut by 6 bases, the J end by 2 bases, with 17 bases between. The CDR3 spells CASSLRRESPYNEQFF. CDR3 bases: TGCGCCAGCAGCCTAAGGAGGGAGTCTCCCTACAATGAGCAGTTCTTC.

This rearrangement joins TRBV5-1 to TRBJ2-3, with a possible D match to TRBD2 (6 bases). CDR3 size: 14 residues. Trimming cost V 9 bases and J 0 bases, with 14 bases left between them. CDR1 and CDR2 (germline): SGHRS, YFSETQ. The CDR3 loop is CATQSGPSTDTQYF. CDR3 nucleotides: TGCGCCACCCAGAGCGGGCCGAGCACAGATACGCAGTATTTT.

This clone was seen a few times. This rearrangement joins TRBV5-1 to TRBJ2-7; 8 bases are shared with TRBD2. V lost 6 bases to trimming and J lost 0 bases; unmatched junction nucleotides: 5. The V gene's germline CDR1 is SGHRS and CDR2 YFSETQ. The CDR3 loop spans 14 amino acids. The DNA for the CDR3 is TGCGCCAGCAAGAAAGGGACTAGCTCCTACGAGCAGTACTTC. Protein: CASKKGTSSYEQYF.

V usage is TRBV4-1 and J usage is TRBJ2-5; 12 positions agree with TRBD2. Germline V CDR1 and CDR2: MGHRA, YSYEKL. The CDR3 is made up of 17 amino acids. The V gene end was trimmed by 0 bases and the J gene end by 2 bases; junction bases not matched to a gene: 4. The CDR3 loop reads CASSQDVTSGRQETQYF. CDR3 in DNA: TGCGCCAGCAGCCAAGATGTTACTAGCGGGAGGCAAGAGACCCAGTACTTC.

CDR3 DNA sequence: TGTGCCAGCACCGGACTAGCGAGGGTCGAGCAGTACTTC. Protein product: CASTGLARVEQYF. The V gene is TRBV5-8, the J gene TRBJ2-5; the match to TRBD2 covers 9 bases. Matching the DNA end better, TRBJ2-7 makes the J call doubtful. The germline CDR1 and CDR2 sequences are SGHTS and YDEGEE. The CDR3 has 13 amino acids.

The chain is built from TRBV5-4 and TRBJ2-7, with 7 bases lining up with TRBD2. V lost 1 base and J lost 0; bases outside the gene matches: 1. Germline V gene lookup returns CDR1 SGHNT and CDR2 YYREEE (reference sequence). This CDR3 is 14 amino acids long. The CDR3 loop is CASSLRDYSYEQYF. The CDR3 DNA follows: TGTGCCAGCAGCTTGAGGGACTACTCCTACGAGCAGTACTTC.

The rearrangement links TRBV28 to TRBJ2-5, with TRBD2 as a possible D gene (5 bases). Germline lookup yields CDR1 MDHEN and CDR2 SYDVKM. This CDR3 comprises 14 residues. With 7 bases removed from V and 5 bases from J, the gap between germline ends came to 17 bases. CDR3 sequence (DNA): TGTGCCAGCATGAGTGGCGGGTGGTGGGAGACCCAGTACTTC. Protein product: CASMSGGWWETQYF.

The chain is built from TRBV15 and TRBJ2-7, with 8 bases aligning to TRBD2. The germline CDR1 and CDR2 sequences are LNHNV and YYDKDF (reference sequence). V lost 0 bases, J lost 6 bases, and 7 bases stayed unmatched. CDR3 length: 15 amino acids. CDR3 bases: TGTGCCACCAGCAGAGATACAAGGACTAGCAGCGAGCAGTACTTC. This gives the protein CATSRDTRTSSEQYF. Drawing the rest from reference TRBV15 and TRBJ2-7, the complete variable domain is DAMVIQNPRYQVTQFGKPVTLSCSQTLNHNVMYWYQQKSSQAPKLLFHYYDKDFNNEADTPDNFQSRRPNTSFCFLDIRSPGLGDTAMYLCATSRDTRTSSEQYFGPGTRLTVT.

This clone has a handful of counts. The rearrangement uses TRBV5-4 and TRBJ2-7; D not certain. The germline gives CDR1 SGHNT, CDR2 YYREEE (reference sequence). There are 13 residues in the CDR3. Trimming stripped 5 bases from V and 3 bases from J, with 12 bases between. The CDR3 DNA reads TGTGCCAGCAGTACAAACTCGGGCTACGAGCAGTACTTC. The encoded protein is CASSTNSGYEQYF.

In the case of this clone: The same CDR3 also results from other DNA sequences found in this sample. The rearrangement links TRBV7-9 to TRBJ2-1; 11 bases are a match to TRBD2. The CDR3 is 15 amino acids. Germline assignment: CDR1 SEHNR and CDR2 FQNEAQ (reference sequence). V lost 5 bases, J lost 4 bases, and 4 bases stayed unmatched. CDR3 residues: CASSLGTSGYNEQFF. In DNA, the CDR3 is TGTGCCAGCAGCCTCGGGACTAGCGGATACAATGAGCAGTTCTTC.

This clone showed up just once. The genes are TRBV6-5 and TRBJ1-6, with 8 bases fitting TRBD1. Per the germline V gene, CDR1 is MNHEY and CDR2 is SVGAGI. The length of the CDR3 is 15 residues. V lost 6 bases and J lost 10; bases outside the gene matches: 11. CDR3 nucleotide sequence: TGTGCCAGCAGCCCCGACAGGGGCCCCGGATCACCCCTCCACTTT. Amino acids: CASSPDRGPGSPLHF.